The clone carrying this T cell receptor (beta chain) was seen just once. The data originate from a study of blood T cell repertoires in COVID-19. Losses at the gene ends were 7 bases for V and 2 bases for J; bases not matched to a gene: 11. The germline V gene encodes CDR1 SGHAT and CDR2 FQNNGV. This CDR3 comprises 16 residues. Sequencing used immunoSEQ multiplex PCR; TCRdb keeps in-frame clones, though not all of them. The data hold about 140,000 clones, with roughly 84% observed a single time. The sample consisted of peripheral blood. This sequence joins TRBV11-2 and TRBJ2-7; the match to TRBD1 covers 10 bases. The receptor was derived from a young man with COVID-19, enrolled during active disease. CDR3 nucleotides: TGTGCCAGCACCCGGATGGGACAGGGGTACCCCTACGAGCAGTACTTC. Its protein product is CASTRMGQGYPYEQYF.